These 19 T cell receptor beta chains were sequenced from one sample in a study of vaccination and CD4 T cells after COVID-19. Treatment specified: approximately 11-day PBMC culture with coronavirus spike peptide pools or control peptides (ViraFEST assay). Once obtained from cultured CD4+ T cells, the DNA was sequenced using the Oncomine TCR Beta short-read assay. MiXCR, applied by TCRdb to the PCR reads, yields one record per CDR3 protein. The data contain about 3,000 distinct CDR3 sequences, approximately 76% of them seen just once; the ten biggest clones take up approximately 26%. These receptors lack a known antigen. The material sequenced was CD4+ T cells from blood, cultured in vitro. All receptors come from a human donor who had recovered from COVID-19.

The chain combines TRBV27 with TRBJ1-2; a possible D gene is TRBD1 (6 bases). The CDR3 has 14 amino acids. The V gene's germline CDR1 is MNHEY and CDR2 SMNVEV (reference sequence). V was shortened by 6 bases and J by 7 bases, with 18 bases between the two germline ends. In nucleotides, the CDR3 is TGTGCCAGCAGCTTAACAGGGTTCACTCCTGGCTACACCTTC. It codes for CASSLTGFTPGYTF.

The chain recombines TRBV20-1 with TRBJ2-2; 8 nucleotides line up with TRBD2. Germline lookup yields CDR1 DFQATT and CDR2 SNEGSKA (reference sequence). Trimming took 6 bases from V and 3 from J; bases not matched to a gene: 12. CDR3 length: 16 residues. CDR3 loop: CSATVSGTRDTGELFF. The CDR3 DNA is TGCAGTGCCACAGTCTCCGGGACTAGGGACACCGGGGAGCTGTTTTTT.

By share, this clonotype ranks as medium-sized. The V call is TRBV6-5, the J call TRBJ2-6; D gene unclear. With 4 bases removed from V and 1 base from J, the gap between germline ends came to 5 bases. Germline loops: CDR1 MNHEY, CDR2 SVGAGI. The CDR3 contains 14 residues. The CDR3 nucleotides read TGTGCCAGCAGTTCCGGTTCTGGGGCCAACGTCCTGACTTTC. Translating it yields CASSSGSGANVLTF.

This clonotype has just a few counts. The chain uses TRBV15 and TRBJ2-2; 9 positions agree with TRBD1. The germline CDR1 and CDR2 sequences are LNHNV and YYDKDF (reference sequence). CDR3 size: 17 residues. V shed 1 base, J shed 5 bases, and the junction held 8 bases outside the gene matches. The CDR3 spells CATSRGTRQGGTGELFF. CDR3 DNA: TGTGCCACCAGCAGAGGGACTCGACAGGGGGGAACCGGGGAGCTGTTTTTT.

This clonotype qualifies as large. The rearrangement links TRBV10-3 to TRBJ1-5; D not certain. CDR1 ENHRY and CDR2 SYGVKD come from the germline V gene. This CDR3 is 13 amino acids long. The V and J ends lost 2 bases and 1 base respectively, with 3 bases between them. The CDR3 region is CAISEDSNQPQHF. In DNA, the CDR3 is TGTGCCATCAGTGAGGACAGCAATCAGCCCCAGCATTTT.

By sample fraction, this clonotype is medium-sized (0.01 to 0.1%). The CDR3 DNA reads TGCAGTGCGACACAGGGCGCCTATAATTCACCCCTCCACTTT. Its translation is CSATQGAYNSPLHF. The chain combines TRBV20-1 with TRBJ1-6; weak D call: TRBD1 (6 bases). CDR1 is DFQATT, CDR2 SNEGSKA, per germline (reference sequence). This CDR3 contains 14 residues. V lost 6 bases and J lost 2, with 11 bases in between.

The chain links TRBV6-2 or TRBV6-3 to TRBJ1-2, with TRBD1 as a possible D gene (6 bases). The CDR3 totals 16 residues. CDR1 is MNHEY and CDR2 is SVGEGT in the germline V gene. The ends were cut back, 6 bases at V and 0 bases at J, with 17 bases in the middle. The CDR3 here is CASRDHGGRTNYGYTF. Written as DNA, the CDR3 is TGTGCCAGCAGGGACCACGGGGGCAGAACTAACTATGGCTACACCTTC.

The genes are TRBV10-1 and TRBJ1-2; D is ambiguous. The CDR3 totals 14 residues. The germline V gene has CDR1 WNHNN and CDR2 SYGVQD (reference sequence). Trimming removed 2 bases at V and 2 bases at J, with 9 bases between. The CDR3 region is CASSEGLGNYGYTF. CDR3 DNA: TGCGCCAGCAGTGAGGGCCTGGGAAACTATGGCTACACCTTC.

CDR3 bases: TGTGCCAGCAGTTACTCGGGCGCGACTAACTATGGCTACACCTTC. Amino acid sequence: CASSYSGATNYGYTF. This rearrangement joins TRBV6-5 to TRBJ1-2; D not certain. Trimming pared 0 bases from V and 0 bases from J, leaving 8 bases between. Germline lookup yields CDR1 MNHEY and CDR2 SVGAGI. The CDR3 runs to 15 residues.

Concerning this clonotype: A junction end diverges from the germline sequence, so it may reflect a read error. V and J are TRBV2 and TRBJ2-7, with D uncertain. The length of the CDR3 is 13 residues. The germline V gene has CDR1 SNHLY and CDR2 FYNNEI. This CDR3 reads CASSVLTTYEQYF. The DNA of the CDR3 is TGTGCCAGCAGTGTGTTGACCACCTATGAGCAGTACTTC.

This clonotype was recorded once. The V gene is TRBV29-1, the J gene TRBJ1-2, with D perhaps matching TRBD1 (6 bases). V lost 4 bases and J lost 6, with 15 bases in between. CDR1 and CDR2 (germline): SQVTM, ANQGSEA. CDR3 length: 13 residues. CDR3 nucleotide sequence: TGCAGCGTTGTCCGGGCAGGGGCACATGGCTACACCTTC. It encodes CSVVRAGAHGYTF.

This rearrangement joins TRBV10-1 to TRBJ1-2; the D is unclear. The ends were cut back, 2 bases at V and 8 bases at J, with 15 bases in the middle. The CDR3 loop spans 14 amino acids. Germline CDR1 and CDR2: WNHNN and SYGVQD (reference sequence). In nucleotides, the CDR3 is TGCGCCAGCAGTGAGACCCCCCGGGGTGAGGGCTACACCTTC. Translating it yields CASSETPRGEGYTF.

This clonotype came up a few times. V gene TRBV5-4 combines with J gene TRBJ1-2; 7 nucleotides match TRBD1. CDR3 length: 14 amino acids. V shed 1 base, J shed 7 bases, and the junction held 7 bases outside the gene matches. CDR1 and CDR2 from the germline V gene are SGHNT and YYREEE (reference sequence). The CDR3, as DNA: TGTGCCAGCAGCTTGCCCTCCGGGACAGCTGGCTACACCTTC. Encoded protein: CASSLPSGTAGYTF.

The gene calls are TRBV12-3 or TRBV12-4 and TRBJ2-7; 8 nucleotides align to TRBD1. The CDR3 contains 15 residues. Germline trimming cut 5 bases from V and 1 base from J; bases unmatched to any gene: 7. The CDR3 DNA is TGTGCCAGCAGTGAAACCGGGACAGGATCCTACGAGCAGTACTTC. Protein sequence: CASSETGTGSYEQYF.

This clonotype was picked up a small number of times. The chain joins TRBV7-8 to TRBJ1-4, with TRBD1 matching over 7 bases. The CDR3 is 14 amino acids. The germline CDR1 and CDR2 sequences are SGHVS and FQNEAQ. Trimming at V came to 4 bases and at J to 4 bases, leaving 3 bases not matched to a gene. CDR3 sequence: CASSSGQVNEKLFF. In nucleotides, the CDR3 is TGTGCCAGCAGCTCAGGACAGGTTAATGAAAAACTGTTTTTT. The complete variable domain, with remaining parts taken from reference TRBV7-8 and TRBJ1-4, reads GAGVSQSPRYKVAKRGQDVALRCDPISGHVSLFWYQQALGQGPEFLTYFQNEAQLDKSGLPSDRFFAERPEGSVSTLKIQRTQQEDSAVYLCASSSGQVNEKLFFGSGTQLSVL.

The chain couples TRBV20-1 to TRBJ1-1; D gene unclear. The CDR3 contains 17 residues. Germline CDR1 is DFQATT and CDR2 is SNEGSKA (reference sequence). The ends were cut back, 1 base at V and 0 bases at J, with 18 bases in the middle. CDR3 coding DNA: TGCAGTGCTAGAGGCAGCGGGATTTTTCAGATGAACACTGAAGCTTTCTTT. Protein sequence: CSARGSGIFQMNTEAFF.

This chain uses TRBV7-9 with TRBJ2-1; D unresolved. In germline, CDR1 is SEHNR, CDR2 FQNEAQ (reference sequence). The CDR3 covers 14 residues. V was pared by 0 bases and J by 5 bases, with 8 bases between. CDR3 nucleotides: TGTGCCAGCAGCTTAGCGGTGATCCACAATGAGCAGTTCTTC. Translated, it gives CASSLAVIHNEQFF.

The chain has TRBV29-1 and TRBJ2-5; TRBD1 agrees at 10 bases. After removal of 7 bases from V and 5 bases from J, the junction contained 7 bases not matched to a gene. Germline lookup yields CDR1 SQVTM and CDR2 ANQGSEA. The CDR3 contains 13 residues. The CDR3 DNA is TGCAGCGCCCTGGGACAGGGGATGGAGACCCAGTACTTC. Translated: CSALGQGMETQYF. Full variable domain (remainder filled in from reference TRBV29-1 and TRBJ2-5): SAVISQKPSRDICQRGTSLTIQCQVDSQVTMMFWYRQQPGQSLTLIATANQGSEATYESGFVIDKFPISRPNLTFSTLTVSNMSPEDSSIYLCSALGQGMETQYFGPGTRLLVL.

In its sample, this clonotype is hyperexpanded. The rearrangement uses TRBV7-2 and TRBJ1-6, with 7 bases identical to TRBD1. V lost 0 bases to trimming and J lost 10 bases; unmatched junction nucleotides: 6. The CDR3 totals 15 residues. From germline, CDR1 is SGHTA and CDR2 FQGNSA. The CDR3 protein is CASSLAGRGRSPLHF. CDR3 DNA: TGTGCCAGCAGCTTAGCTGGCAGGGGGAGGTCACCCCTCCACTTT.